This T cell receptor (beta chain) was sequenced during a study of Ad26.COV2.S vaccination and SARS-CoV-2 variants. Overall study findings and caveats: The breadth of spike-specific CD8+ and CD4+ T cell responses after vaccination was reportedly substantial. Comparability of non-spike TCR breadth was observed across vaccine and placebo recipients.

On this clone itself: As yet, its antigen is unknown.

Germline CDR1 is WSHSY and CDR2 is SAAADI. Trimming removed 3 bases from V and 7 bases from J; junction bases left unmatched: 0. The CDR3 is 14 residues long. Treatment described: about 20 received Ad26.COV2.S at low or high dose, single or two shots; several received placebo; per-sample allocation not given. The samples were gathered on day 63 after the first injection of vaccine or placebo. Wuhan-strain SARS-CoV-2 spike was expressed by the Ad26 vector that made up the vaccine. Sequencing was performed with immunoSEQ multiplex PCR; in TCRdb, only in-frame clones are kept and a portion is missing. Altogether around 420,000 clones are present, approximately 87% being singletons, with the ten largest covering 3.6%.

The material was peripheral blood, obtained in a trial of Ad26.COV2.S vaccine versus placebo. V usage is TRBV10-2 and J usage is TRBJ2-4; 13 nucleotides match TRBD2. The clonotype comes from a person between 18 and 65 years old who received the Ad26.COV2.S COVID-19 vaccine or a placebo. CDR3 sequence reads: CASSELAGGNIQYF. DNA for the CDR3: TGCGCCAGCAGTGAACTAGCGGGGGGGAACATTCAGTACTTC.